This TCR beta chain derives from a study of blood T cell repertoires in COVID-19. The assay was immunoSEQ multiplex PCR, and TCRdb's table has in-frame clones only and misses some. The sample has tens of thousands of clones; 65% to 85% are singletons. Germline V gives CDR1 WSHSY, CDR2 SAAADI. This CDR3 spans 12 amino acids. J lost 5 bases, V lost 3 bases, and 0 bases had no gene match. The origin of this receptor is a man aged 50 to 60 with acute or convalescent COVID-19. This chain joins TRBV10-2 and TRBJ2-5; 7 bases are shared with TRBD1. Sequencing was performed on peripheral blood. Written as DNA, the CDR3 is TGCGCCAGCAGTGACAGGGGGGAGACCCAGTACTTC. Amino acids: CASSDRGETQYF.